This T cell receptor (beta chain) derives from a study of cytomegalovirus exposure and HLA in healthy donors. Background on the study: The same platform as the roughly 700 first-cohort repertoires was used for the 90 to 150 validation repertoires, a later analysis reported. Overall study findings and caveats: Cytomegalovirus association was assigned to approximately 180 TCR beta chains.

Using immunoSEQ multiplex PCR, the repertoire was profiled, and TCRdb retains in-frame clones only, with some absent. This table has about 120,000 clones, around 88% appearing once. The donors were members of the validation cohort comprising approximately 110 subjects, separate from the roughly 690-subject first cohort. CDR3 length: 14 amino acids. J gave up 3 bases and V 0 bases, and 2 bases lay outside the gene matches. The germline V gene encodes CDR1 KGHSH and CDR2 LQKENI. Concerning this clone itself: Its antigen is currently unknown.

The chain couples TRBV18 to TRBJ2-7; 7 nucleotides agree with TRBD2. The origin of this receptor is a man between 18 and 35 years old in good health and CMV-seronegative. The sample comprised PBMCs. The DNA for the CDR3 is TGTGCCAGCTCACCACCGGGAGGGAACTACGAGCAGTACTTC. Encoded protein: CASSPPGGNYEQYF.